Listed below are T cell receptor beta chains from one sample, sequenced in a study of memory CD4+ T cells and cytomegalovirus serostatus. TCRdb keeps only in-frame clones here, not all; method: immunoSEQ multiplex PCR. The table has around 60,000 clones, 82% seen once. The sample was memory CD4+ T cells from blood. The receptors originated from an adult in good health and CMV-seronegative. Both conserved end residues are part of each CDR3. Not all rows give a size; the values are once, few, many and, for expanded clones, a class.

TRBJ2-2 . TRBV6-6 CASSRDAWDTGELFF
TRBJ2-5 . TRBV28 CASGTGKWETQYF
TRBJ2-5 . TRBV6-1 CASSVDREETQYF
TRBJ1-6 . TRBV5-4 CASSLEGRVNSPLHF
TRBJ2-5 . TRBV2 CASSRLREETQYF
TRBJ1-2 . TRBV6-1 CASTLAAYGYTF
TRBJ1-2 . TRBV30 CACLKSGANYGYTF
TRBJ1-1 few TRBV7-8 CASSRTNTEAFF
TRBJ2-3 . TRBV28 CASLLARSTDTQYF
TRBJ1-5 few TRBV7-3 CASSLTPDQPQHF
TRBJ1-1 . TRBV10-3 CATRDSELMNTEAFF
TRBJ2-5 . TRBV2 CASSEVPRRGETQYF
TRBJ2-5 . TRBV9 CASSRTTAQETQYF
TRBJ1-3 once TRBV19 CASSSSLSGNTIYF
TRBJ2-1 . TRBV29-1 CSAQLAGGTDEQFF
TRBJ2-2 few TRBV18 CASSPMSQGNTGELFF
TRBJ2-2 . TRBV5-1 CASSLTGGAVTGELFF
TRBJ1-5 . TRBV19 CASAGGTSNQPQHF
TRBJ2-3 . TRBV25-1 CASSDPDTQYF
TRBJ2-7 . TRBV6-1 CASRDRDRVSYEQYF
TRBJ1-6 . TRBV2 CASSLDATGNNSPLHF
TRBJ1-1 few TRBV7-2 CASSEARDTEAFF
TRBJ1-2 . TRBV5-1 CASSLEAGGDGYTF
TRBJ1-3 few TRBV21-1 CASSSGKRNLGNTIYF
TRBJ2-1 . TRBV27 CASSLRLASNEQFF
TRBJ1-5 . TRBV7-8 CASSLLGTGRGNQPQHF
TRBJ2-5 . TRBV6-4 CASSDSASDPGADQETQYF
TRBJ1-1 once TRBV6-1 CASSRGGLNTEAFF
TRBJ2-2 . TRBV7-2 CASSLITNTGELFF
TRBJ1-2 once TRBV7-9 CASSAYRDRANYGYTF
TRBJ2-2 . TRBV6-6 CASNARGLSNTGELFF
TRBJ2-2 once TRBV6-4 CASSAESPLRNTGELFF
TRBJ2-1 . TRBV19 CASSRDSNNEQFF
TRBJ1-3 . TRBV2 CASRSVGNTIYF
TRBJ1-5 few TRBV28 CASSSTDQPQHF
TRBJ1-4 . TRBV19 CASSITVATNEKLFF
TRBJ2-7 . TRBV6-1 CASAALAGYEQYF
TRBJ1-6 . TRBV7-9 CASREDRITSPLHF
TRBJ2-3 . TRBV5-1 CASSLALAGSADTQYF
TRBJ2-3 . TRBV7-3 CASSPLAGRATDTQYF
TRBJ2-1 few TRBV7-3 CASSPGTSGVGEQFF
TRBJ2-1 . TRBV5-4 CASSPTGRAYNEQFF
TRBJ2-1 . TRBV30 CAWRGTGFHEQFF
TRBJ2-2 . TRBV12-5 CASGSQADTGELFF
TRBJ2-2 . TRBV25-1 CATQNDRGWSGELFF